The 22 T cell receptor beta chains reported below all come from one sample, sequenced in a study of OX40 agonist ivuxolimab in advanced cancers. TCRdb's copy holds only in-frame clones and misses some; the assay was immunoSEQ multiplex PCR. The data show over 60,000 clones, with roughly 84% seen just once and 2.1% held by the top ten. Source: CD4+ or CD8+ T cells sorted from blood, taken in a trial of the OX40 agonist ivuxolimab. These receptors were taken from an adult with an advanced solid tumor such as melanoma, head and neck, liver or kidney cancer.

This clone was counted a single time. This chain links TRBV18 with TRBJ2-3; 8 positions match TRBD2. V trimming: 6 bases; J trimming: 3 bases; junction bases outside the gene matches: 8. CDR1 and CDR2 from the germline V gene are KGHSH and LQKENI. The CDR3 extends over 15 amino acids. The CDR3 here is CASSRELAGTDTQYF. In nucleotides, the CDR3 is TGTGCCAGCTCCAGGGAGTTAGCGGGGACAGATACGCAGTATTTT.

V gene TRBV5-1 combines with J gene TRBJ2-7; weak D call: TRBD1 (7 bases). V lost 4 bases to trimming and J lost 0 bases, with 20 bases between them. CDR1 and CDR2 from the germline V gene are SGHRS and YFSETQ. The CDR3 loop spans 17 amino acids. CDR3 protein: CASSGRGTAIFSYEQYF. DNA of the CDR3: TGCGCCAGCAGCGGCCGCGGGACAGCTATTTTCTCCTACGAGCAGTACTTC.

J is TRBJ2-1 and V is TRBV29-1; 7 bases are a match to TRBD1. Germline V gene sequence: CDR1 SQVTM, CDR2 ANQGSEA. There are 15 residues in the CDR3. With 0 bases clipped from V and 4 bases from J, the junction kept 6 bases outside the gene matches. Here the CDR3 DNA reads TGCAGCGTTGAAGATGGGACAGCCGAGTACAATGAGCAGTTCTTC. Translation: CSVEDGTAEYNEQFF.

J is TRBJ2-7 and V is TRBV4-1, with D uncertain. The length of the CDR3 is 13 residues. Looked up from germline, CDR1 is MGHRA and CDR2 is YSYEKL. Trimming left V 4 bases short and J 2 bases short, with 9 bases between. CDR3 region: CASSRHLPYEQYF. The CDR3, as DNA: TGCGCCAGCAGCCGACACCTACCCTACGAGCAGTACTTC.

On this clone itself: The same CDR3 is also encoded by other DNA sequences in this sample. The CDR3 DNA sequence: TGTGCCAGCAGTGGGGCCTACGAGCAGTACTTC. Its translation: CASSGAYEQYF. V is TRBV28 and J is TRBJ2-7; D remains ambiguous. With 5 bases removed from V and 2 bases from J, the gap between germline ends came to 4 bases. Germline lookup yields CDR1 MDHEN and CDR2 SYDVKM. The CDR3 consists of 11 residues.

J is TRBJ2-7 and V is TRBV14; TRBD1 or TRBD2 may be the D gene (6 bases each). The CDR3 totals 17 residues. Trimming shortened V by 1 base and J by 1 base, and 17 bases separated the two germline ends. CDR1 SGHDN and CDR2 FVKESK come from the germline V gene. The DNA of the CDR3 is TGTGCCAGCAGCCAAGGAGTGCGACGGGGGCTTTCCTACGAGCAGTACTTC. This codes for CASSQGVRRGLSYEQYF.

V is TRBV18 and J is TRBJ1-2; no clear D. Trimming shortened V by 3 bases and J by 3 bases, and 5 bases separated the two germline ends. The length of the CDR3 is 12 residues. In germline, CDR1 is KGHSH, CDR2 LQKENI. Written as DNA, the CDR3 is TGTGCCAGCTCACCTCAAGACTATGGCTACACCTTC. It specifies CASSPQDYGYTF.

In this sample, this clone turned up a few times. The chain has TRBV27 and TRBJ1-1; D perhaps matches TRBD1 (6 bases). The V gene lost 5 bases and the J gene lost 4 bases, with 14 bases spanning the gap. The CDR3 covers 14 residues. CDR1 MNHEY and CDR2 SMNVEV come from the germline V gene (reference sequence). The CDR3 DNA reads TGTGCCAGCAGTCGGGGGCCGGTAAGCACTGAAGCTTTCTTT. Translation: CASSRGPVSTEAFF.

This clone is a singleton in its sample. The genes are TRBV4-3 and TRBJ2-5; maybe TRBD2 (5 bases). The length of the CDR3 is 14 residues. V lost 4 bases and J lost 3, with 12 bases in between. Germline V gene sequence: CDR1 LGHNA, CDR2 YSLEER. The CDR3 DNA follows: TGCGCCAGCAGCCGCGCGGGCGGAAAAGAGACCCAGTACTTC. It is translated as CASSRAGGKETQYF.

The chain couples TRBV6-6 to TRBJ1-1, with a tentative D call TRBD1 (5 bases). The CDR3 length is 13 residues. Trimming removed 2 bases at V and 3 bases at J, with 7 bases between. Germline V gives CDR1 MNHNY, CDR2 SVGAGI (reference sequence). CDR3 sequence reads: CASSYRGDTEAFF. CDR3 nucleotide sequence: TGTGCCAGCAGTTACCGGGGGGACACTGAAGCTTTCTTT.

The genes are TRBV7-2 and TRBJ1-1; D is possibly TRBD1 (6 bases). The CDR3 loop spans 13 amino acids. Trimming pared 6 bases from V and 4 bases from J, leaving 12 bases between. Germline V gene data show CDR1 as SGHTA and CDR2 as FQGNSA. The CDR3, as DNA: TGTGCCAGCAGATACGCCAGGGGCACTGAAGCTTTCTTT. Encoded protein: CASRYARGTEAFF.

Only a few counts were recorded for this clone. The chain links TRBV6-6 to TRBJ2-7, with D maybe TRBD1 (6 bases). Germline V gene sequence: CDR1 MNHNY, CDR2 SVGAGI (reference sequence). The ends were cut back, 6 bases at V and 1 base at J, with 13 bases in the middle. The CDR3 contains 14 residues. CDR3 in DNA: TGTGCCAGCAGCCCTAGGGGGACGTCCTACGAGCAGTACTTC. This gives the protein CASSPRGTSYEQYF.

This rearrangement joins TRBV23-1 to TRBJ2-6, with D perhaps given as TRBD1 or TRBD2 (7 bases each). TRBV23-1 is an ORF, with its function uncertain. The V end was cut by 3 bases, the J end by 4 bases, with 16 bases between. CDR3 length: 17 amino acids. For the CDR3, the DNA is TGCGCCAGCAGTCACAGGGGGGGGTCTCTCGGGGCCAACGTCCTGACTTTC. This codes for CASSHRGGSLGANVLTF.

The CDR3 region is CSVGGPYEQYF. The CDR3, as DNA: TGCAGCGTTGGAGGCCCCTACGAGCAGTACTTC. V usage is TRBV29-1 and J usage is TRBJ2-7; no reliable D call. Germline V CDR1 and CDR2: SQVTM, ANQGSEA. The CDR3 contains 11 residues. Deletions cut 4 bases from V and 2 bases from J, with 6 bases between.

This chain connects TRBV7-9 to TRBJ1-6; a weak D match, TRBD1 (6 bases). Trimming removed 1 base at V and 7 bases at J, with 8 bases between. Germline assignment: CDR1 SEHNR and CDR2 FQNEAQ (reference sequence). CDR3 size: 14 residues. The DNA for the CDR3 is TGTGCCAGCAGCTTAGGTACAGGGAATTCACCCCTCCACTTT. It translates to CASSLGTGNSPLHF.

CDR3 nucleotide sequence: TGTGCCAGCAGCCCGGGTTTTGGCAGAAGTCAGCCCCAGCATTTT. As protein: CASSPGFGRSQPQHF. The genes are TRBV5-6 and TRBJ1-5, with unresolved D. The CDR3 spans 15 residues. CDR1 SGHDT and CDR2 YYEEEE come from the germline V gene. V was trimmed by 4 bases and J by 6 bases, leaving 17 bases between them.

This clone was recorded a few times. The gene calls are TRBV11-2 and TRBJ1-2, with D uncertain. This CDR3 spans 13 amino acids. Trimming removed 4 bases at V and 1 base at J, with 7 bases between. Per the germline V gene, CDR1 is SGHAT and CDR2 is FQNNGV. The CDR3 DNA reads TGTGCCAGCAGCTGGCTAGATAACTATGGCTACACCTTC. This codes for CASSWLDNYGYTF.

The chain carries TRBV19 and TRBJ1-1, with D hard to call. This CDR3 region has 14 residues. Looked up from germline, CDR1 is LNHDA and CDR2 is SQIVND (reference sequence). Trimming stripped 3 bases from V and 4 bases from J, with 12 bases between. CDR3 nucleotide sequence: TGTGCCAGTAGTATTTTATACCGGGCCACTGAAGCTTTCTTT. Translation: CASSILYRATEAFF.

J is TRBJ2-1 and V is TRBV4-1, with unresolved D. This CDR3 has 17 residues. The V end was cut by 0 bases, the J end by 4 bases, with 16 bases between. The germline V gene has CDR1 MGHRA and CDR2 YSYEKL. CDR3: CASSQDLTRSTYNEQFF. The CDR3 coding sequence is TGCGCCAGCAGCCAAGATCTGACACGCTCGACTTACAATGAGCAGTTCTTC.

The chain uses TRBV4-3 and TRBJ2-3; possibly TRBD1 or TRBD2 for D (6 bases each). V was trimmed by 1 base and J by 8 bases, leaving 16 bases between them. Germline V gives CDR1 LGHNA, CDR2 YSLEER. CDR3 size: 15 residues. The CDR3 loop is CASSQAGIGGGTQYF. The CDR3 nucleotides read TGCGCCAGCAGCCAAGCGGGAATAGGAGGGGGTACGCAGTATTTT.

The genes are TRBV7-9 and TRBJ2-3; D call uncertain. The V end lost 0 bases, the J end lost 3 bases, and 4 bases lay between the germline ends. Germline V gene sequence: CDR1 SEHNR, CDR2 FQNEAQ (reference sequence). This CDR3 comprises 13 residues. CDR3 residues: CASSLARTDTQYF. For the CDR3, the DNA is TGTGCCAGCAGCTTAGCAAGGACAGATACGCAGTATTTT.

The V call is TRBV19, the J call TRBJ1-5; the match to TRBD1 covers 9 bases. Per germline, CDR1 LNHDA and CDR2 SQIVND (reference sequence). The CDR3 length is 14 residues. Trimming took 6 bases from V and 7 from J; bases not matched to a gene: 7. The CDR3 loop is CASRRTGVEQPQHF. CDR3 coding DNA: TGTGCCAGTAGAAGGACAGGGGTGGAACAGCCCCAGCATTTT.